This T cell receptor beta chain was sequenced during a study of T cell responses to AZD1222 COVID-19 vaccine (dated by TCRdb to about 2021). Study-wide context: TCR sequencing covered some 250 trial participants: 200 to 210 given two doses of AZD1222 and around 25 given two doses of MenACWY control vaccine. Trial participants were enrolled into age subgroups of 18-55, 56-69 and 70-plus years, which contained around 150, 29 and 61 TCR-sequenced participants, respectively.

Overall results and qualifications from the work: Most participants were white British and females outnumbered males, and the authors suggested that clonal diversity may have been underestimated. Spike-specific TCR breadth and depth rose significantly after two AZD1222 doses compared with day 0 and with MenACWY recipients. Only 5 to 7 AZD1222 recipients were SARS-CoV-2 seropositive at baseline, limiting conclusions about previously exposed vaccinees. Epitopes outside the regions mutated in the B.1.351 and B.1.1.7 variants were reportedly recognized by nearly half of the unique spike-specific TCRs. The vaccine-associated CD4 TCRs covered the entire spike protein, and the dominant responses fell in regions 160-218 and 743-854. Because no day 14 peak-response samples were available, repertoires were characterized only after the peak T cell response. The 56-69-year group was small, and its depth increase did not reach significance, likely because of low power.

In regard to this clone: The antigen this receptor binds is unknown. Base qualities are not recorded, but no much larger clone differs from it by a single base.

The CDR3 regions of human TCRbeta chains were analyzed by immunosequencing. On the authors' methods: Repertoire TCRs were matched against a reference library of SARS-CoV-2-specific TCRs generated with the MIRA antigen-specificity platform. Breadth meant the fraction of unique TCRs that were SARS-CoV-2-associated, whereas depth meant the fraction of total T cells that were SARS-CoV-2-associated. Using the MIRA data, each spike-specific TCR was assigned both to the spike region to which the TCR was reactive and to a CD4 or CD8 class. Log10-transformed breadth and depth values were compared by one-way ANOVA with Sidak's multiple comparisons tests. The source is immuneACCESS, and TCRdb retained only in-frame sequences with V and J called. Part of the clones is not carried over; for the studies checked, unresolved V genes explain less than half of this, and the remainder is unexplained. That table is the source of V, J and clone size, and D and trimming were worked out from the DNA. Present in this sample are roughly 150,000 clones, around nine tenths of which were seen just once. The ten biggest clones cover approximately 1.4% of the sample.

Interpreted using the paper, the time point label stands for: about 28 days (+/-7) after the second vaccine dose. AZD1222 recipients given second doses at about 4 weeks or at about 12 weeks were pooled, since spike-specific TCR depth and breadth were not found to differ between the two schedules. Samples from vaccinated people were obtained from the UK trials COV001 and COV002, which included a single-blind randomized controlled phase 2/3 trial of AZD1222 (ChAdOx1 nCoV-19) in healthy adults. For TCRbeta chain sequencing, PBMC samples were collected from trial participants at day 0 and at day 28 after the second dose. The source is an adult who received the AZD1222 COVID-19 vaccine. The starting material was peripheral blood, obtained 28 days after the second AZD1222 dose.

The CDR3 corresponds to CASSTGTGRNQPQHF. The nucleotides are TGTGCCAGCAGCACCGGGACAGGACGCAATCAGCCCCAGCATTTT. The chain couples TRBV7-2 to TRBJ1-5, with 8 bases in between that match TRBD1. The germline V gene encodes CDR1 SGHTA and CDR2 FQGNSA. The CDR3 numbers 15 residues from cysteine through phenylalanine. The read is trimmed to its CDR3 DNA, 45 bases read in frame from base 1. At the junction V is shortened by 5 bases and J by 2 bases; bases outside the gene matches: 5.